This entry describes one T cell receptor (beta chain). The authors loaded about 200 ng DNA, about 30,000 T cell genomes, into sorted-subset replicate PCRs. Assay: immunoSEQ multiplex PCR; the TCRdb copy retains only in-frame clones and omits some. The data show some 680,000 clones, approximately 73% seen once. The source of the sample is a study of shared clonotypes between healthy human individuals. About the study: Contributing individuals were a couple of females and a few males aged 18 to 49.

Germline lookup yields CDR1 SNHLY and CDR2 FYNNEI. The CDR3 is 15 residues long. Deletions cut 4 bases from V and 4 bases from J, with 13 bases between. The sample was memory CD4+ T cells sorted from blood. Subset in this sample: CD45RA-negative fraction. The chain combines TRBV2 with TRBJ2-2; D is possibly TRBD1 (5 bases). The sequence was collected from a woman aged 25-40 years in good health. The CDR3 spells CASSAQGLRTGELFF. The CDR3 region has the DNA TGTGCCAGCAGTGCCCAGGGTCTACGCACCGGGGAGCTGTTTTTT.